Only a few counts were recorded for the clone carrying this T cell receptor (beta chain). The data are from a study of shared clonotypes between healthy human individuals. CDR1 and CDR2 from the germline V gene are SGHTA and FQGNSA. The CDR3 has 15 residues. Trimming cost V 2 bases and J 2 bases, with 12 bases left between them. Some clones are missing from TCRdb's copy, which holds only in-frame ones; the method was immunoSEQ multiplex PCR. The sample gives fewer than 2.5 million clones, over 85% of which show up once; roughly 0.39% is in the top ten. The source is a man aged 18 to 35 in good health. Some clones in this sample may be carry-over from other donors' samples. Input material: naive CD4+ T cells from PBMCs. Documented subset: CD45RA+ positively selected. V usage is TRBV7-2 and J usage is TRBJ1-2; no clear D. The CDR3 loop reads CASSLSSGLNYGYTF. The CDR3 DNA follows: TGTGCCAGCAGCTTAAGTTCCGGGCTAAACTATGGCTACACCTTC.